Sequencing of this TCR beta chain was carried out in a study of T cells in Graves' hyperthyroidism and ophthalmopathy. Across the whole study: Peripheral blood sampling occurred at initial diagnosis, before any treatment.

This clonotype was counted many times. The investigators amplified TCR beta CDR3 regions from RNA transcripts. HTBI primers were the set used in a first-round RT-PCR of the TCR CDR3. One entry per CDR3 protein results from TCRdb running MiXCR on the multiplex PCR reads. This table holds roughly 420,000 distinct CDR3 sequences, 15% to 19% found once. CDR1 and CDR2 from the germline V gene are LGHNA and YNFKEQ. V was pared by 4 bases and J by 4 bases, with 7 bases of the junction left unmatched. CDR3 length equals 15 residues. Sequencing was done on a sample of blood. This TCR was recovered from a woman aged 18-29 years with Graves' hyperthyroidism. The chain recombines TRBV4-2 with TRBJ2-7, with 10 nucleotides matching TRBD2. CDR3 amino acids: CASSPAAGGPYEQYF. CDR3 DNA: TGTGCCAGCAGCCCCGCAGCGGGAGGGCCTTACGAGCAGTACTTC.